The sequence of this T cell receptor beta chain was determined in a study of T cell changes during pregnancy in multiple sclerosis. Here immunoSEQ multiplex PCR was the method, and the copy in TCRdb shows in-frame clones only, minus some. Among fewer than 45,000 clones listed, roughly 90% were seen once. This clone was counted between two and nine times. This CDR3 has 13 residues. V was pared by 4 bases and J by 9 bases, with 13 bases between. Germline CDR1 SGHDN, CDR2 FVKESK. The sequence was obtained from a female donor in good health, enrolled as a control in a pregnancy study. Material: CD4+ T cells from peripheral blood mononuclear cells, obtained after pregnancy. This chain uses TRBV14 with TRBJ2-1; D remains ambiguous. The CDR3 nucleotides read TGTGCCAGCAGCCCGATGACAAAGATTGAGCAGTTCTTC. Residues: CASSPMTKIEQFF. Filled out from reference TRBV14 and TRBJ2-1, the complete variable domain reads EAGVTQFPSHSVIEKGQTVTLRCDPISGHDNLYWYRRVMGKEIKFLLHFVKESKQDESGMPNNRFLAERTGGTYSTLKVQPAELEDSGVYFCASSPMTKIEQFFGPGTRLTVL.